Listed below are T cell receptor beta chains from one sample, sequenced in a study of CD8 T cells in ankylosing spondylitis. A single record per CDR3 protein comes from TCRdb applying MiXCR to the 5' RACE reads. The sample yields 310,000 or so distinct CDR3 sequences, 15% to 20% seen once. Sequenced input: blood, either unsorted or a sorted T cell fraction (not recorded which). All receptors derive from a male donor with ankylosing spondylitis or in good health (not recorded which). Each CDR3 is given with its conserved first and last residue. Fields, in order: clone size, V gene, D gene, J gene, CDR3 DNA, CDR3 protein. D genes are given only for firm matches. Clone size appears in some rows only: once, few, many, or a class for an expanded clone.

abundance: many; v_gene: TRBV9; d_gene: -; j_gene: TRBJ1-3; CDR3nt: TGTGCCAGCAGCCCCCATACAGGCTCTGGAAACACCATATATTTT; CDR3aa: CASSPHTGSGNTIYF
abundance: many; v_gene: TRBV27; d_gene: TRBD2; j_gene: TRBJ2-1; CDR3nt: TGTGCCAGCAGTATATCTAGCGGTGGGGTTTGGAATGAGCAGTTCTTC; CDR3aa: CASSISSGGVWNEQFF
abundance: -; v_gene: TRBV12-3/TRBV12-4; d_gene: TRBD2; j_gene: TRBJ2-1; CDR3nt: TGTGCCAGGAGTTCGGGGACTAGAGACTACAATGAGCAGTTCTTC; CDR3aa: CARSSGTRDYNEQFF
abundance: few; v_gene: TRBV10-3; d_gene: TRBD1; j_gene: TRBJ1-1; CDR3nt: TGTGCCGTAGGACAGGAGGGCACTGAAGCTTTCTTT; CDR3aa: CAVGQEGTEAFF
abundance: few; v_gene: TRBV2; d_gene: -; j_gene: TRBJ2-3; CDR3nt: TGTGCCAGCAGGGCCGGGACTAGCACAGATACGCAGTATTTT; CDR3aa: CASRAGTSTDTQYF
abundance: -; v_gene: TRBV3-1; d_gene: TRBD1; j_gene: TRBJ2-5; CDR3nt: TGTGCCAGCAGCCAAGCCGGGACAGCCCAAGAGACCCAGTACTTC; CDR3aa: CASSQAGTAQETQYF
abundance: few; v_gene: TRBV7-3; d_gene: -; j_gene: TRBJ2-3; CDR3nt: TGTGCCAGCAGGCCTGACTGGGAAGATACGCAGTATTTT; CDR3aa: CASRPDWEDTQYF
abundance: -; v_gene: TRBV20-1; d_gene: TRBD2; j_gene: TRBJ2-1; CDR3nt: TGCAGGGCTCCGGCTCCTAGCGGGAGATTAAGAGAACAAAGCAATGAGCAGTTCTTC; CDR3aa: CRAPAPSGRLREQSNEQFF
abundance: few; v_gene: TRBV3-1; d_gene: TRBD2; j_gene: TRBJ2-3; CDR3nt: TGTGCCAGCAGCCCGGACGCGGGAGCGCTCCGTCATACGCAGTATTTT; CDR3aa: CASSPDAGALRHTQYF
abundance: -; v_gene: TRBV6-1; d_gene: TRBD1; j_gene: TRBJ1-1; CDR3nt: TGTGCCAGCAGTACGGGGACAGGCTCCAACACTGAAGCTTTCTTT; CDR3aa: CASSTGTGSNTEAFF
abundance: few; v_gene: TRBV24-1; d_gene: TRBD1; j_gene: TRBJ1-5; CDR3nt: TGTGCCACCAGTGACCCCAGGGGGCCCCATCAGCCCCAGCATTTT; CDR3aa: CATSDPRGPHQPQHF
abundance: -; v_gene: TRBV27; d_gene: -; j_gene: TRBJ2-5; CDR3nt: TGTGCCAGCAGTTCTATAACAGGGTCGGAGACCCAGTACTTC; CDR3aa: CASSSITGSETQYF
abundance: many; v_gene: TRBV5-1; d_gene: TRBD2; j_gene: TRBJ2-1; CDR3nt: TGCGCCAGCAGCTTGGATACTAGCGGGGGGGTGCTCAATGAGCAGTTCTTC; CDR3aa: CASSLDTSGGVLNEQFF
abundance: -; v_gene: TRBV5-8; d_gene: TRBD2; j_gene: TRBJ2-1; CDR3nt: TGTGCCAGCAGCTTGGGCCGTTCTAGCGGGGCTTGGGATGAGCAGTTCTTC; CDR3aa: CASSLGRSSGAWDEQFF
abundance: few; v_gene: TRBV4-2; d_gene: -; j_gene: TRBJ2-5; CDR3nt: TGTGCCAGCAGCCAAGATTTAGTGGGACTTCCAGAGGAGACCCAGTACTTC; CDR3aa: CASSQDLVGLPEETQYF
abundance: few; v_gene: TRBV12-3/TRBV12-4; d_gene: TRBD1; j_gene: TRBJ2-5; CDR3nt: TGTGCCAGCAGTCCTCAGGGGGCTCAGGAGACCCAGTACTTC; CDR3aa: CASSPQGAQETQYF
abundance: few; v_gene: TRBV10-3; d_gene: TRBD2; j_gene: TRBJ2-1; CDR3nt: TGTGCCATCAGTGAGTCCGGGACTAGCGAGGTGTACAATGAGCAGTTCTTC; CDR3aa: CAISESGTSEVYNEQFF
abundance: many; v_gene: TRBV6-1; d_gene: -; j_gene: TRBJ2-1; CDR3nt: TGTGCCAGCAGCAAAGAGGGGGGGAGTGGGTACAATGAGCAGTTCTTC; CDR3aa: CASSKEGGSGYNEQFF
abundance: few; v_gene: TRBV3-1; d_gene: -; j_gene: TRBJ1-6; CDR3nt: TGTGCCAGCAGCCAAGAACCGCGGCATTCACCCCTCCACTTT; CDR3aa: CASSQEPRHSPLHF
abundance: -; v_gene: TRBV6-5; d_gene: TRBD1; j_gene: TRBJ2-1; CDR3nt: TGTGCCAGCAGCTACTCAGACAGGGGCAACAATGAGCAGTTCTTC; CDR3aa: CASSYSDRGNNEQFF
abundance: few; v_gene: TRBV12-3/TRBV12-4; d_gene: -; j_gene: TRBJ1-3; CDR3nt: TGTGCCAGCAGTTTGGCCGACCGAAACACCATATATTTT; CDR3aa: CASSLADRNTIYF
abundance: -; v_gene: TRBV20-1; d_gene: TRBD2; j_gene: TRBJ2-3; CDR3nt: TGCAGTGCTACCGAGGGGCGACTAGCCCCCTTAGATACGCAGTATTTT; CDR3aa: CSATEGRLAPLDTQYF
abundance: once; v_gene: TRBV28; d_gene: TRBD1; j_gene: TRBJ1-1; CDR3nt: TGTGCCAGCAGTGTGGGGACAGGGGCGAACACTGAAGCTTTCTTT; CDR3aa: CASSVGTGANTEAFF
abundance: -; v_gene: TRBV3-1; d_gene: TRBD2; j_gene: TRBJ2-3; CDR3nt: TGTGCCAGCAGAGGACTAGCGGAGCCCACAGATACGCAGTATTTT; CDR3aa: CASRGLAEPTDTQYF
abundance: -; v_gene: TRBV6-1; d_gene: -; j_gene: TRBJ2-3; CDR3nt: TGTGCCAGCAGTGAATTTTGGGGGACTAGCACAGATACGCAGTATTTT; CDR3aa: CASSEFWGTSTDTQYF
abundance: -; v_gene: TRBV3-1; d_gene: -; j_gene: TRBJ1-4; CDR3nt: TGTGCCAGCAGCCCCCCGGGCAGCATTAATGAAAAACTGTTTTTT; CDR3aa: CASSPPGSINEKLFF
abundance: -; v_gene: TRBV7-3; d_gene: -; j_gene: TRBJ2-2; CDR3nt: TGTGCCAGCAGCCCCAGGCATTTCGGGGAGCTGTTTTTT; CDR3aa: CASSPRHFGELFF
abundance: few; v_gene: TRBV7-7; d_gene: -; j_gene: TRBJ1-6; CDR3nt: TGTGCGAGCGGGCACAGCTCACAGGGCAACATTAATTCACCCCTCCACTTT; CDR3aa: CASGHSSQGNINSPLHF
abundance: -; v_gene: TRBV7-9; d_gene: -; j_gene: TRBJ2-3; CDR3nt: TGTGCCACCACTAGGGGCGATACGCAGTATTTT; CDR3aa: CATTRGDTQYF
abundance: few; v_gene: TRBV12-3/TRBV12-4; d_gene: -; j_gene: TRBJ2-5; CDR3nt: TGTGCCAGCAGTCCGACTCCTTTGGAGACCCAGTACTTC; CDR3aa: CASSPTPLETQYF
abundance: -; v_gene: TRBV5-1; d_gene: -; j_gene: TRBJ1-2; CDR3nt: TGCGCCAGCAGCTCTGGTGGGGAACCAGTTAACTATGGCTACACCTTC; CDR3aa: CASSSGGEPVNYGYTF
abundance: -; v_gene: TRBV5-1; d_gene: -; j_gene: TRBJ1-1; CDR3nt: TGCGCCAGCAGCGACAGGAGCGGCACTGAAGCTTTCTTT; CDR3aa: CASSDRSGTEAFF
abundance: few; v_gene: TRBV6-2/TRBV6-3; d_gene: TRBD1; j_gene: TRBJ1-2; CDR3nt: TGTGCCAGCAGTTCGGGACAGGGTCGCTACACCTTC; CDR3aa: CASSSGQGRYTF
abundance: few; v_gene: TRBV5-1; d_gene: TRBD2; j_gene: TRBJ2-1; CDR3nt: TGCGCCAGCAGCTTGGGTACTAGCGGTGAGCAGTTCTTC; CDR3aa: CASSLGTSGEQFF
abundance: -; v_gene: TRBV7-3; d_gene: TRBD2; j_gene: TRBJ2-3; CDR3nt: TGTGCCAGCAGCTCGGGACTAGGGGGGTCGGGTACGCAGTATTTT; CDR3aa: CASSSGLGGSGTQYF
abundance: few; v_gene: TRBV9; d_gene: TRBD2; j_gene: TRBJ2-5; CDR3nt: TGTGCCAGCAGCTTGCCCGGGACTAGCGGGAGGGCACCCCAAGAGACCCAGTACTTC; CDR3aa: CASSLPGTSGRAPQETQYF
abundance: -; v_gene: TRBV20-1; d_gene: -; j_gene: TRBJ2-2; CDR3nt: TGCAGTGCAGGACACCTCACCGGGGAGCTGTTTTTT; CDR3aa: CSAGHLTGELFF
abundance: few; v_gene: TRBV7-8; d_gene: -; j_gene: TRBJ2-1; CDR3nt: TGTGCCAGCAGCCTGACTACAGGGAGGTCCTACAATGAGCAGTTCTTC; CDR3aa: CASSLTTGRSYNEQFF
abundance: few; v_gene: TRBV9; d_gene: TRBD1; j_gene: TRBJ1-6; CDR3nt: TGTGCCAGCAGCCGGAGGACGACAGGGACTACACCCCTCCACTTT; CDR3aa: CASSRRTTGTTPLHF
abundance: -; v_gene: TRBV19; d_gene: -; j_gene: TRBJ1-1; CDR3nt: TGTGCCAGTAGTATAGACCGGGGGTACAGCCGCACTGAAGCTTTCTTT; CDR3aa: CASSIDRGYSRTEAFF
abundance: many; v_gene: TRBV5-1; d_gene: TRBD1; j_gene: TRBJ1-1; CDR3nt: TGCGCCAGCAGCCCACAGGACAGGTCGCCCGAAGCTTTCTTT; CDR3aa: CASSPQDRSPEAFF
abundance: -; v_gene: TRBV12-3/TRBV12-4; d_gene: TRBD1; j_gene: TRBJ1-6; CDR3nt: TGTGCCAGCAGTCTAGCTCGGGACAGGGGTAATTCACCCCTCCACTTT; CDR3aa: CASSLARDRGNSPLHF
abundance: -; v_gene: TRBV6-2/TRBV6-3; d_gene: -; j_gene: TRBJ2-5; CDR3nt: TGTGCCAGCAGAACTCTAGGGCCATCGGTAGAGACCCAGTACTTC; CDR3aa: CASRTLGPSVETQYF
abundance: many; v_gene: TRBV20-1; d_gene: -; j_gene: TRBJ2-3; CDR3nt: TGCAGTGCTAGAGCGGGGCGGGGGCTTCCAGATACGCAGTATTTT; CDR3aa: CSARAGRGLPDTQYF
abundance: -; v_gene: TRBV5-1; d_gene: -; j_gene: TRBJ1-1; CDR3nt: TGCGCCAGCAGCTTGGTCTCGCTGGGGATGAACACTGAAGCTTTCTTT; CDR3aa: CASSLVSLGMNTEAFF
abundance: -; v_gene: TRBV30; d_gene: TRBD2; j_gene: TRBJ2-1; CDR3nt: TGTGCCTGGAGAACTAGCGGGCGCCACAATGAGCAGTTCTTC; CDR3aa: CAWRTSGRHNEQFF
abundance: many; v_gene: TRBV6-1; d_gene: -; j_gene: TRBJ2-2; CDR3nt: TGTGCCACTAGCGCCGGGGAGCTGTTTTTT; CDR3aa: CATSAGELFF
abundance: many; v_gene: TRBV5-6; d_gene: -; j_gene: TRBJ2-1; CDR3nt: TGTGCCAGCAGCTTCGACAGGAGAGGGGTCGATGAGCAGTTCTTC; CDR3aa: CASSFDRRGVDEQFF